The 16 T cell receptor beta chains reported below all come from one sample, sequenced in a study of cytomegalovirus exposure and HLA in healthy donors. Assay: immunoSEQ multiplex PCR; the TCRdb copy retains only in-frame clones and omits some. The data contain 95,000 to 120,000 clones, around 82% of them singletons. Sequenced input: PBMCs. The source of these receptors is a woman in her late teens or twenties in good health and CMV-seronegative.

DNA for the CDR3: TGTGCCAGCAGGCGGACTTTCCTAACCCACAATGAGCAGTTCTTC. It specifies CASRRTFLTHNEQFF. The chain recombines TRBV2 with TRBJ2-1; perhaps TRBD2 as D (5 bases). This CDR3 is 15 amino acids long. The germline gives CDR1 SNHLY, CDR2 FYNNEI. V lost 6 bases, J lost 5 bases, and 17 bases lay in between. Combining the CDR3 with reference TRBV2 and TRBJ2-1 gives the whole variable domain EPEVTQTPSHQVTQMGQEVILRCVPISNHLYFYWYRQILGQKVEFLVSFYNNEISEKSEIFDDQFSVERPDGSNFTLKIRSTKLEDSAMYFCASRRTFLTHNEQFFGPGTRLTVL.

The chain carries TRBV14 and TRBJ2-1, with D perhaps matching TRBD1 (6 bases). Germline V gene sequence: CDR1 SGHDN, CDR2 FVKESK. This CDR3 has 17 amino acids. The V end was cut by 0 bases, the J end by 3 bases, with 15 bases between. The CDR3 protein is CASSQEQDSGFYNEQFF. The CDR3 bases are TGTGCCAGCAGCCAAGAGCAGGACAGCGGATTCTACAATGAGCAGTTCTTC.

This chain links TRBV5-8 with TRBJ2-2; D is possibly TRBD2 (7 bases). Between the trimmed V and J ends, which lost 7 bases and 1 base, there was a span of 17 bases. Germline CDR1 is SGHTS and CDR2 is YDEGEE. The CDR3 is made up of 16 amino acids. This CDR3 reads CASGGGPHWNTGELFF. The CDR3 DNA reads TGTGCCAGCGGGGGGGGGCCTCACTGGAACACCGGGGAGCTGTTTTTT. The full variable domain, its missing parts supplied by reference TRBV5-8 and TRBJ2-2, is EAGVTQSPTHLIKTRGQQATLRCSPISGHTSVYWYQQALGLGLQFLLWYDEGEERNRGNFPPRFSGRQFPNYSSELNVNALELEDSALYLCASGGGPHWNTGELFFGEGSRLTVL.

This rearrangement joins TRBV6-5 to TRBJ1-2; 8 bases match TRBD1. The V and J ends lost 7 bases and 4 bases, in that order; junction bases with no gene match: 8. Looked up from germline, CDR1 is MNHEY and CDR2 is SVGAGI. CDR3 size: 14 residues. The DNA of the CDR3 is TGTGCCAGCACCAGGGACAGGACCACCTATGGCTACACCTTC. Translated, it gives CASTRDRTTYGYTF.

The chain uses TRBV2 and TRBJ2-7, with TRBD1 matching 12 bases. This CDR3 spans 14 amino acids. Germline CDR1 and CDR2: SNHLY and FYNNEI. The DNA of the CDR3 is TGTGGGGGCGGGGGGACAGGGGGCAGCTACGAGCAGTACTTC. Amino acid sequence: CGGGGTGGSYEQYF.

V is TRBV28 and J is TRBJ2-2, with a possible D match to TRBD1 (6 bases). V dropped 3 bases and J dropped 7 bases, with 15 bases sitting between them. The CDR3 is made up of 15 amino acids. Germline-derived CDR1 and CDR2 are MDHEN and SYDVKM. CDR3 bases: TGTGCCAGCAGTTTCCAACAGGGAAGGAACGGGGAGCTGTTTTTT. Translation gives CASSFQQGRNGELFF. The complete variable domain, with remaining parts taken from reference TRBV28 and TRBJ2-2, reads DVKVTQSSRYLVKRTGEKVFLECVQDMDHENMFWYRQDPGLGLRLIYFSYDVKMKEKGDIPEGYSVSREKKERFSLILESASTNQTSMYLCASSFQQGRNGELFFGEGSRLTVL.

This chain joins TRBV13 and TRBJ1-6; 7 nucleotides line up with TRBD1. After removal of 4 bases from V and 9 bases from J, the junction contained 12 bases not matched to a gene. Germline V gene lookup returns CDR1 PRHDT and CDR2 FYEKMQ (reference sequence). The CDR3 runs to 16 residues. This chain's CDR3 is CASSSAEQGNASPLHF. In nucleotides, the CDR3 is TGTGCCAGCAGCTCCGCCGAACAGGGGAATGCTTCACCCCTCCACTTT. Drawing the rest from reference TRBV13 and TRBJ1-6, the complete variable domain is AAGVIQSPRHLIKEKRETATLKCYPIPRHDTVYWYQQGPGQDPQFLISFYEKMQSDKGSIPDRFSAQQFSDYHSELNMSSLELGDSALYFCASSSAEQGNASPLHFGNGTRLTVT.

V and J are TRBV30 and TRBJ2-1; tentative D call: TRBD2 (6 bases). Germline-derived CDR1 and CDR2 are GTSNPN and SVGIG (reference sequence). This CDR3 is built from 16 residues. Trimming left V 0 bases short and J 3 bases short, with 15 bases between. In nucleotides, the CDR3 is TGTGCCTGGAGTGTCCGGAGGGTAGGCTACTACAATGAGCAGTTCTTC. It translates to CAWSVRRVGYYNEQFF.

This chain connects TRBV5-4 to TRBJ1-1, with D possibly TRBD1 on 6 matching bases. The CDR3 loop spans 13 amino acids. Germline CDR1 and CDR2: SGHNT and YYREEE (reference sequence). The V and J ends lost 10 bases and 1 base respectively, with 14 bases between them. CDR3 loop: CAVAGGPNTEAFF. CDR3 bases: TGTGCCGTCGCGGGGGGGCCGAACACTGAAGCTTTCTTT.

The table lists this clone with a few counts. The V gene is TRBV30, the J gene TRBJ2-4, with D hard to call. The CDR3 runs 13 residues. Germline CDR1 and CDR2: GTSNPN and SVGIG (reference sequence). Trimming took 0 bases from V and 5 from J, leaving 8 bases between them. In DNA form, the CDR3 reads TGTGCCTGGAGTGTCCTAAAACAAAACATTCAGTACTTC. Its translation: CAWSVLKQNIQYF.

The chain carries TRBV7-9 and TRBJ1-1, with 7 bases that match TRBD1. Losses at the gene ends were 5 bases for V and 1 base for J; bases not matched to a gene: 7. The CDR3 runs 15 residues. Looked up from germline, CDR1 is SEHNR and CDR2 is FQNEAQ (reference sequence). CDR3 in DNA: TGTGCCAGCAGCGTGACAGGGAAAAGGAACACTGAAGCTTTCTTT. This sequence encodes CASSVTGKRNTEAFF. Full variable domain (remainder filled in from reference TRBV7-9 and TRBJ1-1): DTGVSQNPRHKITKRGQNVTFRCDPISEHNRLYWYRQTLGQGPEFLTYFQNEAQLEKSRLLSDRFSAERPKGSFSTLEIQRTEQGDSAMYLCASSVTGKRNTEAFFGQGTRLTVV.

V is TRBV19 and J is TRBJ1-2, with unresolved D. There are 13 residues in the CDR3. The germline CDR1 and CDR2 sequences are LNHDA and SQIVND (reference sequence). V dropped 5 bases and J dropped 3 bases, with 10 bases sitting between them. The CDR3 region has the DNA TGTGCCAGTAGTCCACAGAGTTACTATGGCTACACCTTC. This sequence encodes CASSPQSYYGYTF. Full variable domain (remainder filled in from reference TRBV19 and TRBJ1-2): DGGITQSPKYLFRKEGQNVTLSCEQNLNHDAMYWYRQDPGQGLRLIYYSQIVNDFQKGDIAEGYSVSREKKESFPLTVTSAQKNPTAFYLCASSPQSYYGYTFGSGTRLTVV.

The rearrangement uses TRBV2 and TRBJ1-6, with 8 positions matching TRBD1. The V segment lost 4 bases and the J segment 7 bases; nucleotides outside the gene matches: 6. Germline V gene data show CDR1 as SNHLY and CDR2 as FYNNEI. The CDR3 is 15 amino acids. The CDR3 loop is CASSGQRTGNSPLHF. The CDR3, as DNA: TGTGCCAGCAGTGGACAGCGGACAGGGAATTCACCCCTCCACTTT.

This clone was observed a handful of times. The rearrangement links TRBV7-9 to TRBJ1-2; the match to TRBD1 covers 7 bases. After removal of 4 bases from V and 3 bases from J, the junction contained 14 bases not matched to a gene. CDR1 and CDR2 (germline): SEHNR, FQNEAQ (reference sequence). The CDR3 is 17 residues long. CDR3 sequence: CASSSLQSGRGDYGYTF. The DNA for the CDR3 is TGTGCCAGCAGCTCCCTTCAGTCGGGCAGGGGGGACTATGGCTACACCTTC. Supplemented by reference TRBV7-9 and TRBJ1-2, the full variable domain reads DTGVSQNPRHKITKRGQNVTFRCDPISEHNRLYWYRQTLGQGPEFLTYFQNEAQLEKSRLLSDRFSAERPKGSFSTLEIQRTEQGDSAMYLCASSSLQSGRGDYGYTFGSGTRLTVV.

The chain combines TRBV4-1 with TRBJ2-3; 13 nucleotides agree with TRBD2. Trimming took 6 bases from V and 0 from J; bases not matched to a gene: 9. Germline CDR1 is MGHRA and CDR2 is YSYEKL. The CDR3 has 18 residues. CDR3 amino acids: CASSGTGTSGVSTDTQYF. DNA of the CDR3: TGCGCCAGCAGTGGGACCGGGACTAGCGGGGTTAGCACAGATACGCAGTATTTT.

This chain's CDR3 is CASRGQGVDTQYF. The CDR3 region has the DNA TGTGCCAGCAGGGGACAGGGGGTAGATACGCAGTATTTT. The chain couples TRBV6-5 to TRBJ2-3; 11 nucleotides agree with TRBD1. Germline CDR1 and CDR2: MNHEY and SVGAGI. The junction had 1 base not matched to a gene; V was cut back by 6 bases and J by 5 bases. This CDR3 comprises 13 residues.